This entry concerns a single TCR beta chain. There is no known antigen for this receptor. Base qualities are not recorded, but no much larger clone differs from it by a single base. This specimen comes from a study of T cell responses to AZD1222 COVID-19 vaccine (dated by TCRdb to the early 2020s). In terms of the full investigation: A total of over 230 trial participants underwent TCR sequencing, of whom 207 received two doses of AZD1222 and about 26 received two doses of the MenACWY control vaccine. Trial participants were enrolled by age into subgroups of 18-55, 56-69 and 70-plus years, and around 150, 29 and 61 TCR-sequenced participants, respectively, were included in these subgroups. The study at large found these results: After two AZD1222 doses, spike-specific TCR breadth and depth were significantly higher than at day 0 and than in MenACWY recipients. Conclusions about previously exposed vaccinees are limited because only a handful of AZD1222 recipients were SARS-CoV-2 seropositive at baseline. In the small 56-69-year group, the increase in depth fell short of significance, most likely because of low power. CD4 TCRs associated with the vaccine covered the entire spike protein, and the dominant responses were in regions 160-218 and 743-854. Epitopes outside the regions mutated in the B.1.351 and B.1.1.7 variants were reportedly recognized by nearly half of the unique spike-specific TCRs. Because no samples from the day 14 peak response were available, repertoires could be characterized only after the peak T cell response. Participants were mostly white British, with more females than males. The authors suggested clonal diversity may have been underestimated.

V trim: 8 bases; J trim: 7 bases; unmatched bases: 14. From the cysteine up to the phenylalanine, the CDR3 has a length of 16 residues. CDR3 DNA is the only sequence kept; it has 48 bases, read in frame from the first base. For CDR1 and CDR2, the germline V gene (reference sequence) lists MNHEY and SMNVEV. Read against the paper, the sample's time point label means: about 28 days (+/-7) after the second vaccine dose. Because spike-specific TCR depth and breadth did not differ between the two schedules, AZD1222 recipients who got a second dose at roughly 4 weeks were pooled with those who got a second dose at roughly 12 weeks. Vaccinee samples came from UK trials COV001 and COV002, including a single-blind randomized controlled phase 2/3 trial of AZD1222 (ChAdOx1 nCoV-19) in healthy adults. Trial participant PBMC samples were collected at day 0 and day 28 after the second dose for TCRbeta chain sequencing.

The CDR3 regions of human TCRbeta chains were subjected to immunosequencing. Concerning the study's data processing: TCRs in the repertoires were compared against a reference library of SARS-CoV-2-specific TCRs that had been generated with the MIRA antigen-specificity platform. Breadth was defined as the fraction of unique TCRs that were SARS-CoV-2-associated, and depth was defined as the fraction of total T cells that were SARS-CoV-2-associated. Each spike-specific TCR was assigned to its reactive spike region and to a CD4 or CD8 class using the MIRA data. Log10-transformed breadth and depth values were compared by one-way ANOVA with Sidak's multiple comparisons tests. The table was pulled from immuneACCESS by TCRdb, which kept in-frame rearrangements only. Such tables lose some clones; where checked, under half of the loss comes from unresolved V genes, and the rest has no known cause. Clonal size and the V and J genes are those of that table, whereas D and trimming came from the DNA. The sample table lists 70,000 to 75,000 clones, about 90% of them with a count of one. The ten largest clones represent under 1.5% of the sample.

The source is an adult who received the AZD1222 COVID-19 vaccine. Specimen: peripheral blood, collected 28 days after the second AZD1222 dose. The sequence links TRBV27 to TRBJ2-5; 12 nucleotides in the junction match TRBD1. In nucleotides, the sequence is TGTGCCAGCGCGTCCAGGGACAGGGGGCGGGAGGTGACCCAGTACTTC. Its amino acids are CASASRDRGREVTQYF.